This T cell receptor beta chain was recovered during a study of cytomegalovirus exposure and HLA in healthy donors. Study-wide results and caveats: CMV antigen specificity of three CMV-associated chains was confirmed in vitro. Across all donors, roughly uniform sequencing depth was an assumption of the presence/absence analyses.

Primers: 60 Vbeta forward and 13 Jbeta reverse. The assay was immunoSEQ multiplex PCR, and TCRdb's table has in-frame clones only and misses some. Here the sample spans under 200,000 clones, around 79% being singletons. V gave up 0 bases and J gave up 0 bases, with 6 bases separating them. The CDR3 spans 14 residues. CDR1 is SGHDT and CDR2 is YYEEEE in the germline V gene. As to this clone: As yet, its antigen is unknown.

The sample comprised PBMCs. This chain uses TRBV5-6 with TRBJ1-2; D is undetermined. The receptor was isolated from a male donor in good health and CMV-seropositive. The CDR3 nucleotides are TGTGCCAGCAGCTTGGAACACCCTAACTATGGCTACACCTTC. As protein: CASSLEHPNYGYTF. Based on the CDR3 plus reference TRBV5-6 and TRBJ1-2, the full variable domain is DAGVTQSPTHLIKTRGQQVTLRCSPKSGHDTVSWYQQALGQGPQFIFQYYEEEERQRGNFPDRFSGHQFPNYSSELNVNALLLGDSALYLCASSLEHPNYGYTFGSGTRLTVV.